The 18 T cell receptor beta chains presented below share a single source sample, sequenced in a study of T cell repertoires in cytomegalovirus infection. Each CDR3 protein gets one entry after TCRdb re-called the reads with MiXCR. The table shows around 120,000 distinct CDR3 sequences, with under 30% occurring only once. Antigens of these TCRs are unknown. The sample taken for sequencing was PBMCs, sequenced either directly or after in vitro stimulation (not recorded which). The receptors stem from a human donor in good health (CMV status not recorded). Some clones in this sample may be carry-over from other donors' samples.

V and J are TRBV27 and TRBJ1-1; D not resolved. Germline V CDR1 and CDR2: MNHEY, SMNVEV (reference sequence). Between the trimmed V and J ends, which lost 5 bases and 1 base, there was a span of 17 bases. The CDR3 contains 16 residues. The CDR3 bases are TGTGCCAGCAGTCCCAGATCCATTAATTCGAACACTGAAGCTTTCTTT. Translated: CASSPRSINSNTEAFF.

This clonotype has more than one count but fewer than ten. This rearrangement joins TRBV28 to TRBJ2-3, with D perhaps assigned TRBD1 or TRBD2 (5 bases each). The ends were cut back, 8 bases at V and 1 base at J, with 10 bases in the middle. CDR1 and CDR2 from the germline V gene are MDHEN and SYDVKM. This CDR3 has 13 amino acids. CDR3 residues: CASGLGGTDTQYF. Here the CDR3 DNA reads TGTGCCAGCGGGCTGGGGGGCACAGATACGCAGTATTTT.

This clonotype showed up many times. The chain carries TRBV7-2 and TRBJ2-7, with 13 bases that match TRBD2. V dropped 5 bases and J dropped 6; count of bases not matched to a gene: 4. This CDR3 region has 14 residues. Germline V gene data show CDR1 as SGHTA and CDR2 as FQGNSA. The DNA for the CDR3 is TGTGCCAGCAGCCCCGGGACTAGCGGGGTCGAGCAGTACTTC. This codes for CASSPGTSGVEQYF.

The chain carries TRBV7-2 and TRBJ2-1; 9 positions agree with TRBD1. J was trimmed by 5 bases and V by 5 bases; bases with no gene match: 7. This CDR3 is 15 amino acids long. Germline lookup yields CDR1 SGHTA and CDR2 FQGNSA. The CDR3 is CASSTGTGSHNEQFF. CDR3 in DNA: TGTGCCAGCAGCACCGGGACAGGGTCCCACAATGAGCAGTTCTTC.

The chain uses TRBV2 and TRBJ2-3, with TRBD2 as a possible D gene (5 bases). Trimming shortened V by 7 bases and J by 6 bases, and 11 bases separated the two germline ends. CDR3 size: 12 residues. The germline V gene has CDR1 SNHLY and CDR2 FYNNEI. The CDR3 bases are TGTGCCAGCACCGGGGATTCGGATACGCAGTATTTT. Its protein product is CASTGDSDTQYF.

This clonotype was counted only a few times. This sequence joins TRBV7-6 and TRBJ2-7, with a possible D match to TRBD2 (5 bases). Germline V gene lookup returns CDR1 SGHVS and CDR2 FNYEAQ. This CDR3 spans 16 amino acids. The V gene lost 3 bases and the J gene lost 1 base, with 16 bases spanning the gap. CDR3 sequence reads: CASSFLRSGRSYEQYV. The CDR3, as DNA: TGTGCCAGCAGCTTCCTTCGGTCGGGGAGATCCTACGAGCAGTACGTC.

This clonotype was detected many times. The chain employs TRBV12-3 or TRBV12-4 and TRBJ2-2, with 9 bases lining up with TRBD1. The CDR3 length is 15 residues. J was trimmed by 6 bases and V by 5 bases; bases with no gene match: 7. The DNA of the CDR3 is TGTGCCAGCAGTCCTGGGACAGGGTATCCCGGGGAGCTGTTTTTT. As protein: CASSPGTGYPGELFF.

This clonotype has only a few counts. This chain joins TRBV7-6 and TRBJ2-7; D ambiguous. The CDR3 contains 14 residues. Germline lookup yields CDR1 SGHVS and CDR2 FNYEAQ. V shed 0 bases and J shed 1 base, with 7 bases lying between them. The CDR3 DNA is TGTGCCAGCAGCTTAGCACGCGGTTCCTACGAGCAGTACTTC. This translates into CASSLARGSYEQYF.

This clonotype was observed a handful of times. The chain employs TRBV12-3 or TRBV12-4 and TRBJ1-1; D is perhaps TRBD1 (5 bases). V was shortened by 3 bases and J by 1 base, with 12 bases between the two germline ends. This CDR3 has 15 residues. This CDR3 is CASSLGGFGNTEAFF. In DNA, the CDR3 is TGTGCCAGCAGTTTGGGGGGGTTTGGGAACACTGAAGCTTTCTTT.

This sequence joins TRBV6-5 and TRBJ1-1, with D perhaps TRBD1 (5 bases). Trimming shortened V by 7 bases and J by 3 bases, and 15 bases separated the two germline ends. CDR1 MNHEY and CDR2 SVGAGI come from the germline V gene. The CDR3 has 14 amino acids. CDR3 in amino acids: CASTYVSGDTEAFF. The CDR3 nucleotides are TGTGCCAGCACCTACGTCTCGGGGGACACTGAAGCTTTCTTT.

V usage is TRBV19 and J usage is TRBJ2-2, with D perhaps TRBD2 (7 bases). The CDR3 length is 15 residues. Germline lookup yields CDR1 LNHDA and CDR2 SQIVND (reference sequence). Trimming took off 7 bases at V and 2 bases at J, with 14 bases between the two ends. CDR3: CASIRGGPNTGELFF. CDR3 bases: TGTGCCAGTATTAGGGGGGGCCCTAACACCGGGGAGCTGTTTTTT.

There are many counts of this clonotype. J is TRBJ1-1 and V is TRBV7-2; no firm D call. This CDR3 contains 13 residues. In germline, CDR1 is SGHTA, CDR2 FQGNSA. With 1 base removed from V and 8 bases from J, the gap between germline ends came to 11 bases. CDR3 DNA: TGTGCCAGCAGCTTAGGTACGGGCCCCGAAGCTTTCTTT. Encoded protein: CASSLGTGPEAFF.

This clonotype has just a few counts. DNA for the CDR3: TGCGCCAGCAGCCAGGGGGGACTAGCGGGAGTAGATACGCAGTATTTT. Protein: CASSQGGLAGVDTQYF. This rearrangement joins TRBV4-1 to TRBJ2-3, with 14 bases fitting TRBD2. This CDR3 is built from 16 residues. V dropped 3 bases and J dropped 5; count of bases not matched to a gene: 4. Germline CDR1 MGHRA, CDR2 YSYEKL.

CDR3 nucleotide sequence: TGTGCCAGCAGACCTACCCCAGGCTCCGGGCCCCTCCACTTT. This gives the protein CASRPTPGSGPLHF. V and J are TRBV12-3 or TRBV12-4 and TRBJ1-6; D is undetermined. V gave up 6 bases and J gave up 13 bases, with 19 bases separating them. This CDR3 region has 14 residues.

There are many counts of this clonotype. The CDR3 coding sequence is TGTGCCAGCAGCTCCTACCCCCCGGGACAGGGGTCCGACGAGCAGTACTTC. Translated, it gives CASSSYPPGQGSDEQYF. The chain links TRBV7-6 to TRBJ2-7, with 10 bases identical to TRBD1. V dropped 4 bases and J dropped 5; count of bases not matched to a gene: 14. CDR1 SGHVS and CDR2 FNYEAQ come from the germline V gene. CDR3 length: 17 residues.

The J gene is TRBJ2-3, the V gene TRBV7-2; maybe TRBD2 (5 bases). The germline V gene encodes CDR1 SGHTA and CDR2 FQGNSA. V was shortened by 3 bases and J by 6 bases, with 13 bases between the two germline ends. This CDR3 has 14 amino acids. The DNA of the CDR3 is TGTGCCAGCAGCTTGAGACTACTTATGGATACGCAGTATTTT. As protein: CASSLRLLMDTQYF.

The V and J genes are TRBV12-3 or TRBV12-4 and TRBJ2-2; the D gene is possibly TRBD2 (5 bases). Trimming removed 4 bases at V and 0 bases at J, with 15 bases between. The CDR3 is 17 amino acids. The DNA of the CDR3 is TGTGCCAGCAGTTCTATCGGGATGGTTGCGAACACCGGGGAGCTGTTTTTT. Translating gives CASSSIGMVANTGELFF.

This clonotype was recorded at least ten times. J is TRBJ2-1 and V is TRBV6-1; D gene uncertain. Germline V gene data show CDR1 as MNHNS and CDR2 as SASEGT. V lost 8 bases and J 7 bases, leaving 15 bases between the germline ends. This CDR3 region has 13 residues. The CDR3 nucleotides are TGTGCCAGCGGAACCGCCCAGAGTAATGAGCAGTTCTTC. Translation: CASGTAQSNEQFF.